These 19 T cell receptor beta chains were sequenced from one sample in a study of shared clonotypes between healthy human individuals. Profiled with immunoSEQ multiplex PCR; TCRdb holds only in-frame clones, not every one. The sample includes about 1.1 million clones, 70% to 80% of them seen just once. Sequencing input: memory CD4+ T cells from PBMCs. Regarding subset: CD45RA-negative fraction. Receptor source: a man between 18 and 29 years old in good health. Some clones in this sample may be carry-over from other donors' samples.

In its sample, this clone was seen once. A much larger clone sits a single nucleotide away, making a read error possible. The rearrangement joins TRBV7-9 to TRBJ2-5; D is perhaps TRBD2 (5 bases). Germline CDR1 reads SEHNR; CDR2 reads FQNEAQ (reference sequence). The CDR3 is 14 amino acids. V lost 1 base and J 2 bases, leaving 8 bases between the germline ends. The CDR3 sequence: CASSLVPGQETQYF. CDR3 bases: TGTGCCAGCAGCTTAGTCCCGGGGCAAGAGACCCAGTACTTC. The full variable domain, completed using reference TRBV7-9 and TRBJ2-5, is DTGVSQNPRHKITKRGQNVTFRCDPISEHNRLYWYRQTLGQGPEFLTYFQNEAQLEKSRLLSDRFSAERPKGSFSTLEIQRTEQGDSAMYLCASSLVPGQETQYFGPGTRLLVL.

This clone was seen once. The chain combines TRBV7-3 with TRBJ1-1, with no clear D. CDR1 is SGHTA, CDR2 FQGTGA, per germline. V was clipped by 3 bases and J by 0 bases, with 14 bases between them. This CDR3 comprises 16 residues. The CDR3 spells CASSFWVLNMNTEAFF. The CDR3 DNA sequence: TGTGCCAGCAGCTTCTGGGTACTCAACATGAACACTGAAGCTTTCTTT.

This clone was seen once. The J gene is TRBJ2-7, the V gene TRBV5-8; 8 positions agree with TRBD1. With 4 bases clipped from V and 4 bases from J, the junction kept 7 bases outside the gene matches. Germline V lookup: CDR1 SGHTS, CDR2 YDEGEE. The CDR3 has 14 amino acids. The CDR3 DNA follows: TGTGCCAGCAGCCGTTTGACAGGGGTATACGAGCAGTACTTC. Its protein is CASSRLTGVYEQYF.

The chain joins TRBV28 to TRBJ1-5; no firm D call. The CDR3 spans 13 residues. V was cut by 5 bases and J by 9 bases, with 14 bases left in between. Germline V gives CDR1 MDHEN, CDR2 SYDVKM. The DNA of the CDR3 is TGTGCCAGCAGTCCCGCTGGCCGGGGGCCCCAGCATTTT. Its translation: CASSPAGRGPQHF.

The chain couples TRBV7-2 to TRBJ2-1; 7 bases align to TRBD1. Germline values: CDR1 SGHTA, CDR2 FQGNSA. V was pared by 5 bases and J by 3 bases, with 16 bases of the junction left unmatched. This CDR3 is 18 amino acids long. This chain's CDR3 is CASSLQQGTVRFYNEQFF. Here the CDR3 DNA reads TGTGCCAGCAGCCTCCAACAGGGGACCGTTCGTTTCTACAATGAGCAGTTCTTC.

This clone was picked up a small number of times. This rearrangement joins TRBV5-1 to TRBJ2-1; 11 nucleotides line up with TRBD2. Per the germline V gene, CDR1 is SGHRS and CDR2 is YFSETQ. V shed 2 bases and J 6 bases; nucleotides not matched to a gene: 7. The CDR3 is 16 amino acids. DNA of the CDR3: TGCGCCAGCAGCTTTGGGGGGACTAGCGGACTCAATGAGCAGTTCTTC. Protein product: CASSFGGTSGLNEQFF.

The chain employs TRBV19 and TRBJ1-1; no firm D call. With 6 bases removed from V and 3 bases from J, the gap between germline ends came to 11 bases. The germline gives CDR1 LNHDA, CDR2 SQIVND (reference sequence). The CDR3 is 13 amino acids. The CDR3 here is CASRKMADTEAFF. The DNA for the CDR3 is TGTGCCAGTAGAAAGATGGCTGACACTGAAGCTTTCTTT.

V is TRBV28 and J is TRBJ2-6; TRBD2 matches at 7 bases. Germline-derived CDR1 and CDR2 are MDHEN and SYDVKM. The CDR3 contains 16 residues. Germline trimming cut 6 bases from V and 2 bases from J; bases unmatched to any gene: 7. CDR3 DNA: TGTGCCAGCAGCGCTCTGGGGGGGGCTGGGGCCAACGTCCTGACTTTC. Translating gives CASSALGGAGANVLTF.

The chain carries TRBV19 and TRBJ1-1, with 8 bases matching TRBD1. The CDR3 spans 16 residues. Trimming removed 4 bases from V and 0 bases from J; junction bases left unmatched: 7. CDR1 and CDR2 from the germline V gene are LNHDA and SQIVND (reference sequence). In DNA, the CDR3 is TGTGCCAGTAGTAATGACAGGGGCGGGTTGAACACTGAAGCTTTCTTT. This codes for CASSNDRGGLNTEAFF. The full variable domain, its missing parts supplied by reference TRBV19 and TRBJ1-1, is DGGITQSPKYLFRKEGQNVTLSCEQNLNHDAMYWYRQDPGQGLRLIYYSQIVNDFQKGDIAEGYSVSREKKESFPLTVTSAQKNPTAFYLCASSNDRGGLNTEAFFGQGTRLTVV.

The chain combines TRBV4-3 with TRBJ1-2, with D perhaps TRBD1 (6 bases). This CDR3 has 16 residues. V was shortened by 4 bases and J by 0 bases, with 15 bases between the two germline ends. Germline assignment: CDR1 LGHNA and CDR2 YSLEER. The CDR3 protein is CASSRTPGAANYGYTF. CDR3 in DNA: TGCGCCAGCAGCCGAACTCCGGGGGCCGCTAACTATGGCTACACCTTC.

The V gene is TRBV7-3, the J gene TRBJ2-1; 7 bases align to TRBD1. Germline V lookup: CDR1 SGHTA, CDR2 FQGTGA. This CDR3 spans 15 amino acids. The J segment lost 7 bases and the V segment lost 4 bases, leaving 10 bases of the junction unmatched. The CDR3 is CASSSDRESSNEQFF. In DNA, the CDR3 is TGTGCCAGCAGCTCAGACAGGGAGAGTAGTAATGAGCAGTTCTTC.

The V call is TRBV5-1, the J call TRBJ2-7, with 7 bases aligning to TRBD2. Germline loops: CDR1 SGHRS, CDR2 YFSETQ. CDR3 length equals 16 residues. The ends lost 4 bases at V and 3 bases at J; junction bases unmatched: 13. The CDR3 DNA follows: TGCGCCAGCAGCAAGGCGGGAGTCCCCAGAGACTACGAGCAGTACTTC. Encoded protein: CASSKAGVPRDYEQYF.

The genes are TRBV28 and TRBJ2-7, with D possibly being TRBD1 or TRBD2 (5 bases each). The ends were cut back, 4 bases at V and 3 bases at J, with 16 bases in the middle. From germline, CDR1 is MDHEN and CDR2 SYDVKM. This CDR3 has 15 residues. The CDR3: CASSSEGRVLYEQYF. The CDR3 DNA follows: TGTGCCAGCAGTTCCGAGGGGCGAGTTCTCTACGAGCAGTACTTC.

On this clone itself: This same CDR3 is encoded by further DNA sequences in the sample. The chain uses TRBV7-9 and TRBJ2-3; D gene unclear. This CDR3 is built from 15 residues. Germline assignment: CDR1 SEHNR and CDR2 FQNEAQ (reference sequence). Between the trimmed V and J ends, which lost 2 bases and 0 bases, there was a span of 9 bases. As DNA, the CDR3 is TGTGCCAGCAGCTTAAAGGGCAGGAGCACAGATACGCAGTATTTT. As protein: CASSLKGRSTDTQYF.

The table lists this clone with a count of one. The chain joins TRBV11-2 to TRBJ1-2; D gene unclear. Germline assignment: CDR1 SGHAT and CDR2 FQNNGV. The CDR3 covers 15 residues. The ends were cut back, 2 bases at V and 5 bases at J, with 15 bases in the middle. CDR3 coding DNA: TGTGCCAGCAGCTTAACTTTACAGAACCTTTATGGCTACACCTTC. Its translation: CASSLTLQNLYGYTF.

The CDR3 bases are TGCAGCGTCCCGAGGGGGGGACTAGCGGGCTTCCAGACCCAGTACTTC. This translates into CSVPRGGLAGFQTQYF. V is TRBV29-1 and J is TRBJ2-5; 12 bases map to TRBD2. This CDR3 has 16 amino acids. Germline V CDR1 and CDR2: SQVTM, ANQGSEA. V shed 6 bases and J 6 bases; nucleotides not matched to a gene: 14.

This chain links TRBV19 with TRBJ1-2; D gene uncertain. Germline V lookup: CDR1 LNHDA, CDR2 SQIVND (reference sequence). The CDR3 sequence is 15 residues long. Trimming left V 1 base short and J 0 bases short, with 9 bases between. CDR3 sequence: CASSIARTANYGYTF. Here the CDR3 DNA reads TGTGCCAGTAGTATAGCCCGGACGGCTAACTATGGCTACACCTTC.

This clone appeared many times. This chain joins TRBV5-6 and TRBJ2-7; 7 positions match TRBD1. The CDR3 is 16 residues long. V gave up 6 bases and J gave up 2 bases; unmatched junction bases: 14. Per the germline V gene, CDR1 is SGHDT and CDR2 is YYEEEE. Here the CDR3 reads CASTHFRTGTTYEQYF. The CDR3, as DNA: TGTGCCAGCACCCACTTCAGGACAGGCACCACCTACGAGCAGTACTTC.

The chain couples TRBV7-8 to TRBJ1-5; TRBD1 agrees at 8 bases. This CDR3 is 15 amino acids long. V lost 4 bases and J lost 4; bases outside the gene matches: 6. Germline V gene data show CDR1 as SGHVS and CDR2 as FQNEAQ. This chain's CDR3 is CASSSRTGWNQPQHF. Written as DNA, the CDR3 is TGTGCCAGCAGCTCCAGGACAGGGTGGAATCAGCCCCAGCATTTT.